This note documents a single T cell receptor (beta chain) sequence. The data stem from a study of T-cell reconstitution after alpha-beta-depleted transplantation in children. Preparation of the TCRbeta library was carried out with unique molecular identifiers. TCRdb re-derived calls from the PCR reads in MiXCR, one entry per CDR3 protein. The sample has about 400,000 distinct CDR3 sequences; roughly 22% are singletons. The receptor was isolated from a human donor who donated a stem cell graft to a child with acute myeloid leukemia. Specimen: PBMCs from the stem cell graft donor, collected from the stem cell graft.

CDR3 sequence: CARREAPYEQYF. For the CDR3, the DNA is TGCGCCAGGAGGGAGGCGCCCTACGAGCAGTACTTC. This chain joins TRBV10-2 and TRBJ2-7, with D perhaps TRBD2 (6 bases). The CDR3 contains 12 residues. Per the germline V gene, CDR1 is WSHSY and CDR2 is SAAADI. Trimming pared 9 bases from V and 2 bases from J, leaving 11 bases between.